This T cell receptor (beta chain) is drawn from a study of blood T cells in healthy people across ages. The people who gave samples were healthy Caucasians from Russia, aged about 6 to 95. With 1 base clipped from V and 9 bases from J, the junction kept 5 bases outside the gene matches. CDR3 length: 14 residues. Germline CDR1 reads LNHNV; CDR2 reads YYDKDF (reference sequence). A J-beta primer mix and a sample-barcoded 5' primer were used in a second PCR of roughly 6 to 11 cycles. In TCRdb, the 5' RACE reads were re-called with MiXCR into one record per CDR3 protein. This table holds 1.8 million or so distinct CDR3 sequences, 30% to 40% found once. This clonotype has just a few counts. No antigen is known for it. Study results and caveats: More naive CD4+ cells and higher diversity marked long-lived donors relative to aged donors.

The material sequenced was blood. The rearrangement links TRBV15 to TRBJ2-1; 8 bases align to TRBD2. The sequence derives from a human donor in good health. This CDR3 is CATSRGGGLVEQFF. As DNA, the CDR3 is TGTGCCACCAGCAGAGGAGGGGGACTAGTTGAGCAGTTCTTC.